Shown below are 21 T cell receptor beta chains from a single sample sequenced in a study of T cells in Graves' hyperthyroidism and ophthalmopathy. Regions amplified from RNA transcripts were the TCR beta CDR3 regions. The TCR CDR3 first-round RT-PCR relied on the HTBI primer set. TCRdb called the multiplex PCR reads again in MiXCR, with one record for every CDR3 protein. The sample lists more than 350,000 distinct CDR3 sequences; approximately 16% were seen once. Sequencing was performed on blood. These receptors all stem from a woman aged 60-75 years with Graves' ophthalmopathy.

This clonotype came up a few times. The V gene is TRBV5-1, the J gene TRBJ2-2; D is unresolved. CDR1 is SGHRS and CDR2 is YFSETQ in the germline V gene. The CDR3 sequence is 15 residues long. The V and J ends lost 2 bases and 0 bases respectively, with 8 bases between them. CDR3 DNA: TGCGCCAGCAGCTTCAGACCCGCGAACACCGGGGAGCTGTTTTTT. This sequence encodes CASSFRPANTGELFF. Full variable domain (rest looked up from reference TRBV5-1 and TRBJ2-2): KAGVTQTPRYLIKTRGQQVTLSCSPISGHRSVSWYQQTPGQGLQFLFEYFSETQRNKGNFPGRFSGRQFSNSRSEMNVSTLELGDSALYLCASSFRPANTGELFFGEGSRLTVL.

This clonotype was found many times. The chain has TRBV3-1 and TRBJ2-7; 8 nucleotides agree with TRBD2. Losses at the gene ends were 1 base for V and 3 bases for J; bases not matched to a gene: 5. Germline V gives CDR1 LGHDT, CDR2 YNNKEL (reference sequence). The CDR3 has 15 amino acids. Here the CDR3 reads CASSQATGGLYEQYF. In DNA, the CDR3 is TGTGCCAGCAGCCAAGCGACGGGAGGGCTCTACGAGCAGTACTTC.

The CDR3 DNA sequence: TGTGCTAGTGGTTGGGGACAGGGTCGAGAAAAACTGTTTTTT. This translates into CASGWGQGREKLFF. The chain recombines TRBV12-5 with TRBJ1-4; 9 bases match TRBD1. Germline V gene sequence: CDR1 LGHNT, CDR2 FRNRAP. The length of the CDR3 is 14 residues. V lost 4 bases, J lost 8 bases, and 5 bases stayed unmatched.

This chain joins TRBV7-9 and TRBJ2-1; 7 bases match TRBD2. The junction had 3 bases not matched to a gene; V was cut back by 1 base and J by 0 bases. Germline V CDR1 and CDR2: SEHNR, FQNEAQ (reference sequence). This CDR3 region has 16 residues. Written as DNA, the CDR3 is TGTGCCAGCAGCTTAGTTCGCGGGAGCTCCTACAATGAGCAGTTCTTC. Translated: CASSLVRGSSYNEQFF.

The gene calls are TRBV28 and TRBJ1-3; 8 bases are shared with TRBD1. Germline trimming cut 6 bases from V and 2 bases from J; bases unmatched to any gene: 6. Germline-derived CDR1 and CDR2 are MDHEN and SYDVKM. CDR3 length equals 15 residues. The CDR3 reads CASRQGGAAGNTIYF. The DNA for the CDR3 is TGTGCCAGCAGACAGGGGGGGGCCGCTGGAAACACCATATATTTT.

This clonotype was seen repeatedly, ten times or more. Compared with germline, one end of the junction differs, possibly owing to a read error. The chain recombines TRBV7-9 with TRBJ2-7; D gene uncertain. Germline V gene sequence: CDR1 SEHNR, CDR2 FQNEAQ (reference sequence). The CDR3 length is 14 residues. The DNA of the CDR3 is TGTGCCAGCAGCTTAGATTCCGAAGTCGACGATCAGTACTTC. Protein: CASSLDSEVDDQYF. The whole variable domain, filled in from reference TRBV7-9 and TRBJ2-7, reads DTGVSQNPRHKITKRGQNVTFRCDPISEHNRLYWYRQTLGQGPEFLTYFQNEAQLEKSRLLSDRFSAERPKGSFSTLEIQRTEQGDSAMYLCASSLDSEVDDQYFGPGTRLTVT.

This clonotype was counted at least ten times. The V call is TRBV30, the J call TRBJ2-1, with D perhaps TRBD2 (6 bases). V was shortened by 3 bases and J by 0 bases, with 18 bases between the two germline ends. Germline assignment: CDR1 GTSNPN and CDR2 SVGIG (reference sequence). CDR3 length equals 17 residues. CDR3 sequence: CAWRLRGSGLSYNEQFF. In DNA, the CDR3 is TGTGCCTGGAGGCTCCGCGGTAGCGGCCTCTCCTACAATGAGCAGTTCTTC.

The rearrangement joins TRBV9 to TRBJ2-5; 9 bases agree with TRBD1. This CDR3 has 14 amino acids. V trimming: 3 bases; J trimming: 9 bases; junction bases outside the gene matches: 9. The germline V gene has CDR1 SGDLS and CDR2 YYNGEE. CDR3 sequence: CASSGGTGRMAQYF. The CDR3 DNA sequence: TGTGCCAGCAGCGGGGGGACAGGGCGTATGGCCCAGTACTTC.

Regarding this clonotype: Just one base apart from a much larger clone, this may be a read error. The CDR3 is CASSEARRETHEQYF. In DNA form, the CDR3 reads TGTGCCAGCAGTGAAGCTAGACGCGAGACCCACGAGCAGTACTTC. The rearrangement uses TRBV6-1 and TRBJ2-7; D gene uncertain. This CDR3 has 15 residues. V was shortened by 0 bases and J by 5 bases, with 14 bases between the two germline ends. Looked up from germline, CDR1 is MNHNS and CDR2 is SASEGT.

This clonotype was observed a few times. V gene TRBV7-9 combines with J gene TRBJ2-2; TRBD2 is a possible D gene (5 bases). Looked up from germline, CDR1 is SEHNR and CDR2 is FQNEAQ (reference sequence). V was cut by 5 bases and J by 0 bases, with 16 bases left in between. The length of the CDR3 is 17 residues. The CDR3 loop is CASSPRGRHANTGELFF. DNA of the CDR3: TGTGCCAGCAGCCCGCGAGGGCGGCACGCGAACACCGGGGAGCTGTTTTTT.

This chain joins TRBV7-9 and TRBJ2-7; TRBD1 matches at 8 bases. V was pared by 5 bases and J by 5 bases, with 5 bases of the junction left unmatched. Germline lookup yields CDR1 SEHNR and CDR2 FQNEAQ (reference sequence). CDR3 length: 13 residues. The CDR3: CASSQPQGDEQYF. CDR3 coding DNA: TGTGCCAGCAGCCAGCCACAGGGGGACGAGCAGTACTTC.

In its sample, this clonotype was seen many times. CDR3 sequence reads: CASSLSLAGEYYEQYF. As DNA, the CDR3 is TGTGCCAGCAGTTTATCACTAGCGGGAGAATACTACGAGCAGTACTTC. The V gene is TRBV28, the J gene TRBJ2-7, with 11 bases matching TRBD2. V lost 1 base and J lost 3; bases outside the gene matches: 5. The CDR3 has 16 residues. CDR1 MDHEN and CDR2 SYDVKM come from the germline V gene.

The rearrangement uses TRBV20-1 and TRBJ2-3; 8 nucleotides align to TRBD2. The CDR3 is made up of 16 amino acids. The V gene's germline CDR1 is DFQATT and CDR2 SNEGSKA (reference sequence). The CDR3 loop is CSAHRASAGAGDTQYF. In DNA form, the CDR3 reads TGCAGCGCTCACAGGGCTTCAGCGGGAGCTGGAGATACGCAGTATTTT.

This clonotype appeared many times. The V call is TRBV2, the J call TRBJ2-5; D is perhaps TRBD2 (7 bases). This CDR3 is built from 14 residues. Trimming left V 6 bases short and J 4 bases short, with 15 bases between. Germline CDR1 is SNHLY and CDR2 is FYNNEI. CDR3 nucleotide sequence: TGTGCCAGCAGGCGGGGCGGGGGCTTAGAGACCCAGTACTTC. It encodes CASRRGGGLETQYF. The variable domain in full, with the rest retrieved from reference TRBV2 and TRBJ2-5, is EPEVTQTPSHQVTQMGQEVILRCVPISNHLYFYWYRQILGQKVEFLVSFYNNEISEKSEIFDDQFSVERPDGSNFTLKIRSTKLEDSAMYFCASRRGGGLETQYFGPGTRLLVL.

Concerning this clonotype: This may be a read error, as it is one base from a much larger clone. The rearrangement joins TRBV19 to TRBJ2-1; 8 nucleotides line up with TRBD2. V lost 8 bases, J lost 6 bases, and 9 bases stayed unmatched. CDR1 and CDR2 (germline): LNHDA, SQIVND (reference sequence). The CDR3 has 14 residues. The CDR3 loop reads CASQAAGVSNEQFF. The CDR3 DNA is TGTGCCAGTCAGGCAGCGGGAGTCTCCAATGAGCAGTTCTTC.

V gene TRBV19 combines with J gene TRBJ1-5; D might be TRBD1 (5 bases). CDR3 size: 15 residues. Germline CDR1 LNHDA, CDR2 SQIVND (reference sequence). V lost 4 bases and J 4 bases, leaving 14 bases between the germline ends. The CDR3 DNA reads TGTGCCAGTAGTAAGGGGCGACAGACTAATCAGCCCCAGCATTTT. Protein product: CASSKGRQTNQPQHF.

Points on this clonotype: A much larger clone sits a single nucleotide away, making a read error possible. This chain joins TRBV7-6 and TRBJ2-3; 10 bases line up with TRBD2. The CDR3 covers 16 residues. The trim removed 7 bases at V and 5 bases at J, leaving 12 bases unmatched. Germline loops: CDR1 SGHVS, CDR2 FNYEAQ. The CDR3 DNA is TGTGCCAGCATCTTCCTTACTCTAGCGGGGGAAGATACGCAGTATTTT. Its translation is CASIFLTLAGEDTQYF.

To note about this clonotype: This may be a read error, as it is one base from a much larger clone. This chain connects TRBV6-1 to TRBJ2-5; possible D gene TRBD1, 5 bases. From germline, CDR1 is MNHNS and CDR2 SASEGT. V was shortened by 3 bases and J by 1 base, with 9 bases between the two germline ends. The CDR3 spans 14 residues. CDR3 nucleotide sequence: TGTGCCAGCAGTGACCCGACAGTCCAAGAGACCCAGTACTTC. This encodes CASSDPTVQETQYF.

The J gene is TRBJ2-3, the V gene TRBV30, with 8 bases matching TRBD2. V lost 5 bases to trimming and J lost 4 bases; unmatched junction nucleotides: 11. The CDR3 is 15 residues long. CDR1 is GTSNPN and CDR2 is SVGIG in the germline V gene (reference sequence). CDR3 loop: CAWRTGTRTPDTQYF. The DNA of the CDR3 is TGTGCCTGGCGCACCGGGACTAGAACGCCAGATACGCAGTATTTT. Full variable domain (outside the CDR3, taken from reference TRBV30 and TRBJ2-3): SQTIHQWPATLVQPVGSPLSLECTVEGTSNPNLYWYRQAAGRGLQLLFYSVGIGQISSEVPQNLSASRPQDRQFILSSKKLLLSDSGFYLCAWRTGTRTPDTQYFGPGTRLTVL.

This rearrangement joins TRBV6-1 to TRBJ2-1; D remains ambiguous. CDR3 length: 12 amino acids. The germline V gene encodes CDR1 MNHNS and CDR2 SASEGT. Between the trimmed V and J ends, which lost 6 bases and 4 bases, there was a span of 7 bases. The CDR3 DNA reads as TGTGCCAGCAGCGAAAATTACAATGAGCAGTTCTTC. This encodes CASSENYNEQFF.

On this clonotype: At one boundary the junction diverges from the germline segment, which might be a read error. The chain links TRBV2 to TRBJ2-3; D is tentatively TRBD1 or TRBD2 (5 bases each). The CDR3 has 12 residues. Germline V lookup: CDR1 SNHLY, CDR2 FYNNEI. CDR3 protein: CASMGRGDYAVF. The CDR3 nucleotides read TGTGCCAGCATGGGGCGTGGAGACTACGCAGTATTT.